The 21 T cell receptor beta chains below come from one sample, sequenced in a study of T cell responses to AZD1222 COVID-19 vaccine. Sequencing used immunoSEQ multiplex PCR; TCRdb keeps in-frame clones, though not all of them. The profile covers fewer than 150,000 clones, with 88% appearing a single time and 4.5% to 5% taken by the ten largest. The sequencing used peripheral blood, collected on day 0 of AZD1222 vaccination. These receptors were taken from an adult in good health.

This sequence joins TRBV4-3 and TRBJ2-2; 8 bases fit TRBD2. The CDR3 loop spans 19 amino acids. CDR1 is LGHNA, CDR2 YSLEER, per germline. V dropped 0 bases and J dropped 2; count of bases not matched to a gene: 11. The CDR3 here is CASSQDQSAGGVNTGELFF. The CDR3 DNA reads as TGCGCCAGCAGCCAAGATCAGTCGGCGGGGGGAGTTAACACCGGGGAGCTGTTTTTT.

The CDR3 coding sequence is TGTGCCAGCAGTGACTGGACAGAAGAGACCCAGTACTTC. Encoded protein: CASSDWTEETQYF. The chain has TRBV25-1 and TRBJ2-5, with D possibly matching TRBD1 (6 bases). With 3 bases removed from V and 3 bases from J, the gap between germline ends came to 8 bases. This CDR3 comprises 13 residues. The germline CDR1 and CDR2 sequences are MGHDK and SYGVNS.

The CDR3 protein is CASSLGSYNEQFF. In DNA form, the CDR3 reads TGTGCCAGCAGCTTAGGAAGCTACAATGAGCAGTTCTTC. The V and J genes are TRBV7-2 and TRBJ2-1; D not certain. This CDR3 has 13 residues. The V gene lost 1 base and the J gene lost 3 bases, with 4 bases spanning the gap. Per the germline V gene, CDR1 is SGHTA and CDR2 is FQGNSA.

The chain carries TRBV27 and TRBJ1-5; D uncertain. CDR1 and CDR2 from the germline V gene are MNHEY and SMNVEV (reference sequence). Trimming pared 3 bases from V and 2 bases from J, leaving 11 bases between. The CDR3 is made up of 15 amino acids. The CDR3 nucleotides are TGTGCCAGCAGTTTGGGCCAATTTGGCAATCAGCCCCAGCATTTT. This encodes CASSLGQFGNQPQHF.

This chain connects TRBV20-1 to TRBJ1-1; D not resolved. There are 13 residues in the CDR3. Germline V CDR1 and CDR2: DFQATT, SNEGSKA (reference sequence). Trimming shortened V by 3 bases and J by 0 bases, and 8 bases separated the two germline ends. CDR3 sequence reads: CSASPDLNTEAFF. The CDR3 DNA reads as TGCAGTGCTAGTCCGGACCTGAACACTGAAGCTTTCTTT.

The chain employs TRBV7-2 and TRBJ2-2, with 8 positions matching TRBD1. The CDR3 totals 16 residues. Per the germline V gene, CDR1 is SGHTA and CDR2 is FQGNSA. The J segment lost 4 bases and the V segment lost 1 base, leaving 5 bases of the junction unmatched. As DNA, the CDR3 is TGTGCCAGCAGCTTAGGAGCAGGGGGCTTCACCGGGGAGCTGTTTTTT. Translation: CASSLGAGGFTGELFF.

The rearrangement uses TRBV19 and TRBJ2-5, with TRBD1 as a possible D gene (5 bases). The CDR3 contains 13 residues. The germline V gene encodes CDR1 LNHDA and CDR2 SQIVND (reference sequence). Trimming removed 4 bases at V and 3 bases at J, with 9 bases between. The CDR3 region is CASSSSGKETQYF. CDR3 DNA sequence: TGTGCCAGTAGTAGCTCAGGGAAAGAGACCCAGTACTTC.

V is TRBV9 and J is TRBJ1-1, with 9 bases aligning to TRBD1. CDR3 length equals 14 residues. CDR1 is SGDLS and CDR2 is YYNGEE in the germline V gene. Trimming cost V 1 base and J 4 bases; bases outside gene matches: 2. In DNA form, the CDR3 reads TGTGCCAGCAGCGTAACGACAGGGGGCACTGAAGCTTTCTTT. This translates into CASSVTTGGTEAFF. Combining the CDR3 with reference TRBV9 and TRBJ1-1 gives the whole variable domain DSGVTQTPKHLITATGQRVTLRCSPRSGDLSVYWYQQSLDQGLQFLIQYYNGEERAKGNILERFSAQQFPDLHSELNLSSLELGDSALYFCASSVTTGGTEAFFGQGTRLTVV.

V and J are TRBV5-5 and TRBJ2-1; D is possibly TRBD2 (5 bases). Germline assignment: CDR1 SGHKS and CDR2 YYEKEE (reference sequence). The CDR3 runs to 16 residues. V was clipped by 3 bases and J by 1 base, with 14 bases between them. The CDR3: CASSSAPSGSYNEQFF. The CDR3 DNA reads TGTGCCAGCAGCTCCGCCCCCTCGGGATCCTACAATGAGCAGTTCTTC.

The chain combines TRBV18 with TRBJ1-4, with 7 nucleotides matching TRBD1. V shed 3 bases, J shed 5 bases, and the junction held 3 bases outside the gene matches. This CDR3 has 14 residues. The germline V gene has CDR1 KGHSH and CDR2 LQKENI. The CDR3 spells CASSPRGSNEKLFF. The CDR3 bases are TGTGCCAGCTCACCCAGGGGGTCGAATGAAAAACTGTTTTTT.

The chain is built from TRBV7-2 and TRBJ2-7; 8 bases line up with TRBD2. V shed 3 bases, J shed 6 bases, and the junction held 7 bases outside the gene matches. This CDR3 region has 14 residues. The germline CDR1 and CDR2 sequences are SGHTA and FQGNSA. The CDR3 DNA sequence: TGTGCCAGCAGCTTCTCCGGGGGGGCCGGCGAGCAGTACTTC. This translates into CASSFSGGAGEQYF.

The V gene is TRBV25-1, the J gene TRBJ1-2, with 9 positions matching TRBD1. CDR3 length equals 15 residues. Germline V gene data show CDR1 as MGHDK and CDR2 as SYGVNS. The V gene end was trimmed by 1 base and the J gene end by 8 bases; junction bases not matched to a gene: 8. The CDR3 DNA follows: TGTGCCAGCAGTGAATCTGGGACAGGGAAAGACGGCTACACCTTC. The encoded protein is CASSESGTGKDGYTF.

V usage is TRBV27 and J usage is TRBJ1-2; perhaps TRBD1 as D (5 bases). CDR3 length equals 14 residues. Per the germline V gene, CDR1 is MNHEY and CDR2 is SMNVEV (reference sequence). Trimming left V 5 bases short and J 7 bases short, with 17 bases between. CDR3 in amino acids: CASSTSREVGGYTF. CDR3 nucleotide sequence: TGTGCCAGCAGTACATCCAGGGAAGTTGGTGGCTACACCTTC.

V usage is TRBV19 and J usage is TRBJ1-2; D gene ambiguous. Trimming removed 8 bases at V and 2 bases at J, with 12 bases between. There are 13 residues in the CDR3. Germline CDR1 and CDR2: LNHDA and SQIVND (reference sequence). The CDR3 DNA is TGTGCCAGTTCCTTATCCCGGAACTATGGCTACACCTTC. Translated, it gives CASSLSRNYGYTF.

The V call is TRBV5-1, the J call TRBJ2-5; 9 bases align to TRBD1. Trimming at V came to 3 bases and at J to 4 bases, leaving 7 bases not matched to a gene. CDR1 is SGHRS and CDR2 is YFSETQ in the germline V gene. The CDR3 contains 15 residues. DNA for the CDR3: TGCGCCAGCAGCTACTCACAGGGGGCTCGAGAGACCCAGTACTTC. Translation: CASSYSQGARETQYF.

This clone has ten or more counts. The genes are TRBV6-5 and TRBJ1-1; 7 positions match TRBD1. The CDR3 length is 15 residues. Unmatched junction bases numbered 12, after V lost 10 bases and J lost 1 base. The germline V gene encodes CDR1 MNHEY and CDR2 SVGAGI. The CDR3 region has the DNA TGTGCCACCCAACCCAGGGACAGCAGGAACACTGAAGCTTTCTTT. It yields the protein CATQPRDSRNTEAFF.

This clone was seen more than once but under ten times. The J gene is TRBJ2-5, the V gene TRBV7-7; perhaps TRBD1 as D (6 bases). Per germline, CDR1 SSHAT and CDR2 FNYEAQ (reference sequence). V lost 0 bases and J 3 bases, leaving 14 bases between the germline ends. CDR3 length: 16 residues. The CDR3 is CASSLARRTAKETQYF. The CDR3 DNA sequence: TGTGCCAGCAGCTTAGCCCGGCGGACAGCCAAAGAGACCCAGTACTTC.

The chain carries TRBV18 and TRBJ1-1, with D perhaps matching TRBD1 (5 bases). The germline V gene encodes CDR1 KGHSH and CDR2 LQKENI. The CDR3 contains 16 residues. The V gene lost 4 bases and the J gene lost 2 bases, with 17 bases spanning the gap. DNA for the CDR3: TGTGCCAGCTCACTCGACGAGGGGTGGGCTAACACTGAAGCTTTCTTT. Translating gives CASSLDEGWANTEAFF.

Details on this clone: This sample includes further DNA sequences coding for the same CDR3. The chain recombines TRBV5-5 with TRBJ1-5; D is undetermined. Looked up from germline, CDR1 is SGHKS and CDR2 is YYEKEE (reference sequence). Trimming stripped 1 base from V and 5 bases from J, with 7 bases between. The CDR3 has 13 amino acids. CDR3: CASSLLWDQPQHF. The CDR3 bases are TGTGCCAGCAGCTTGTTGTGGGATCAGCCCCAGCATTTT.

J is TRBJ1-1 and V is TRBV16; possibly TRBD1 for D (5 bases). Trimming left V 4 bases short and J 4 bases short, with 10 bases between. This CDR3 is 13 amino acids long. The V gene's germline CDR1 is KGHSY and CDR2 FQNENV. CDR3 bases: TGTGCCAGCAGCCCCTCGGGGGGCACTGAAGCTTTCTTT. It specifies CASSPSGGTEAFF. The full variable domain, its missing parts supplied by reference TRBV16 and TRBJ1-1, is GEEVAQTPKHLVRGEGQKAKLYCAPIKGHSYVFWYQQVLKNEFKFLISFQNENVFDETGMPKERFSAKCLPNSPCSLEIQATKLEDSAVYFCASSPSGGTEAFFGQGTRLTVV.

This rearrangement joins TRBV6-1 to TRBJ1-4; no clear D. Germline loops: CDR1 MNHNS, CDR2 SASEGT. Trimming cost V 1 base and J 10 bases, with 10 bases left between them. This CDR3 contains 13 residues. The DNA of the CDR3 is TGTGCCAGCAGTGAAGGGCCAGATGGAAAACTGTTTTTT. This translates into CASSEGPDGKLFF.